This T cell receptor (beta chain) comes out of a study of graft-versus-host responses after intestinal transplantation. Turning to the study itself: Grafts that recipients had were multivisceral, liver-intestinal, or isolated intestinal transplants. Anti-thymocyte globulin induction was given to all recipients, followed by tacrolimus and steroids for 3 to 4 years.

Study-wide findings and caveats: GvH clones turned up in recipient marrow; some had shown up first in ileum or blood. Circulating GvH clones peaking coincided with falling HvG clones soon after transplant.

CDR1 is SGHRS, CDR2 YFSETQ, per germline. The V segment lost 5 bases and the J segment 4 bases; nucleotides outside the gene matches: 4. This CDR3 contains 13 residues. Concerning this clone itself: Its antigen remains unidentified.

The assay was immunoSEQ multiplex PCR, and TCRdb's table has in-frame clones only and misses some. The data contain 20,000 to 30,000 clones, about 80% of them singletons. The genes are TRBV5-1 and TRBJ2-3, with 7 nucleotides matching TRBD1. The specimen comprised unstimulated CD4+ T cells sorted from spleen or lymph node cells, sampled before intestinal transplant. This receptor was identified in a human donor who received an intestinal transplant. CDR3 sequence: CASSYTGADTQYF. For the CDR3, the DNA is TGCGCCAGCAGTTATACAGGGGCAGATACGCAGTATTTT.